The present T cell receptor beta chain was sequenced within a study of T-cell memory formation after mild COVID-19. Overall study results and limits: Among clones contracting day 15 to 85, CD4/CD8 was balanced, whereas later expanders leaned CD4+.

The CDR3 is 12 residues long. Deletions cut 3 bases from V and 1 base from J, with 4 bases between. Germline CDR1 reads LGHDT; CDR2 reads YNNKEL (reference sequence). This clonotype was detected many times. Its antigen is undetermined. TCRdb re-called the 5' RACE reads with MiXCR, one entry per CDR3 protein. The sample lists 500,000 to 550,000 distinct CDR3 sequences, over 20% occurring once. The clonotype originates from an adult woman who had mild COVID-19 (a few samples of this study predate the infection). Cell type and time point are not known. Sequenced sample: PBMCs or a T cell subset sorted from them (not recorded which). This sequence joins TRBV3-1 and TRBJ2-7; no clear D gene. The CDR3 here is CASSQLSYEQYF. CDR3 nucleotides: TGTGCCAGCAGCCAGTTGTCCTACGAGCAGTACTTC.